The TCR beta chain described here comes from a study of cytomegalovirus exposure and HLA in healthy donors (dated by TCRdb to the late 2010s). Turning to the overall study: According to an earlier analysis of 450 to 650 of the donors, roughly 180 million T cells yielded roughly 110 million unique TCR beta sequences and 250 to 350 Gb of sequence data. About 280 gigabases of sequencing data and 91 million or so unique TCR sequences made up an early release that covered over 550 HLA-typed donors. Among the roughly 430 genotyped donors, about 83% belonged to the genetic ancestry cluster associated with self-reported Caucasian donors. The study aimed to test whether cataloging public T cell receptors could reveal signatures of past pathogen exposure. Using immunosequencing, the study profiled T cell repertoires from approximately 700 subjects and related those repertoires to cytomegalovirus serostatus. A separate validation cohort of more than 100 different subjects was used in addition to the approximately 670-subject first cohort. High-throughput TCR immunosequencing, statistical association of individual TCRs with disease status, and machine learning were combined to predict cytomegalovirus infection status. A later analysis re-analyzed previously published TCR beta repertoires from 600 to 850 donors and added high-resolution HLA genotyping to study TCR occurrence patterns. Rather than drawing on any new phenotypic data, the later analysis identified candidate immune exposures from TCR beta sequences and the way those sequences occurred across donors. An earlier analysis of approximately 500 of the donors applied high-throughput TCR beta sequencing to assess whether each TCR beta V gene segment acted as functional or pseudogenic. Donor age, sex, ethnicity and CMV serostatus were collected together with the repertoire data. A later genetic analysis took genome-wide SNP genotypes for about three fifths of the 666 donors and used that subset as a discovery cohort. All discovery cohort repertoires had been generated on a single sequencing platform. HLA typing covered class I and class II loci at four-digit resolution. The number of donors typed differed by locus, with 629-630 for A, B, C, DRB1 and DQB1, more than 500 for DQA1, 600 to 610 for DPA1, and some 440 for DPB1. A handful of DR-DQ haplotypes were treated as single units for association and clustering because of strong linkage in the cohort. Across roughly 420 genotyped donors of the cohort, an average of approximately 200,000 unique TCR beta nucleotide sequences per donor were sequenced, and approximately 19% of those sequences were non-productive.

Concerning this clone: No antigen is known for it. No per-base quality is available; no much larger clone lies one base away.

The cohort comprised around 690 healthy bone marrow donors. At the time of sampling, every cohort member was nominally healthy, though immune exposures that went unrecorded were likely present. The donor was CMV seropositive and belonged to the group of 250 to 350 seropositive cohort members. Every donor gave a peripheral blood sample, and the peripheral blood mononuclear cells from that sample were used for TCR beta sequencing. The Qiagen DNeasy Blood Extraction Kit was used to extract genomic DNA from the blood cell samples. To prepare the library, the immunoSEQ multiplex PCR assay was applied. For the multiplex PCR, a mixture combining 60 forward primers for TCR Vbeta segments and 13 reverse primers for TCR Jbeta segments was used. The CDR3 region of rearranged TCR beta genes was amplified from genomic DNA by a multiplex PCR assay. The Illumina HiSeq System was used to sequence the amplified TCR beta libraries as 87-base-pair reads. The original pipeline was this. A later analysis counted 75 million to 100 million unique TCR beta chains across the 690 or so repertoires, and some 11 million of these chains were shared by at least two donors. Raw reads were error-corrected and collapsed into unique sequences with a nearest-neighbor algorithm that merged closely related sequences to remove PCR and sequencing errors. Alignment of CDR3 sequences to IMGT reference sequences was used to assign V, D and J gene segments. For a sequence to be retained, at least a six-nucleotide match to both a V gene segment and a J gene segment was required. Rearrangements were classified as productive when the CDR3 lacked stop codons and remained in frame with V and J, and all other rearrangements were classified as non-productive. CDR3 was defined according to IMGT convention as the region running from the second conserved V-encoded cysteine to the conserved J-encoded phenylalanine. In an earlier analysis of roughly 610 of the donors, sequences lacking an unambiguous match to a single V gene segment were excluded. In an earlier analysis of several hundred of the donors, V segments were called functional above 56.7% productive rearrangements and were called segregating when the between-donor standard deviation exceeded 5%. A statistical classification framework was built to diagnose cytomegalovirus status from the catalog of TCR beta chain sequences. A later analysis assigned V and J genes by comparing TCR nucleotide sequences with IMGT/GENE-DB human TR gene sequences. Using the TCRdist pipeline, a later analysis assigned CDR3 sequences along with most-parsimonious VDJ recombination scenarios. In a later analysis, every TCR beta chain was defined by the combination of its CDR3 amino acid sequence and its V-gene family, and reads without a unique V-gene family were dropped. To address suspected cross-contamination and a sequencing artifact, a later analysis removed 592 highly shared, low-generation-probability nucleotide sequences. For each public chain, a later analysis derived a clonal expansion index from normalized ranks of inferred template counts within each repertoire. A later analysis computed generation probabilities with a VDJ recombination model fitted to out-of-frame rearrangements, and checked the results against IGoR. A later analysis scored TCR-TCR, TCR-HLA and TCR-CMV co-occurrence with hypergeometric tests, applying a repertoire-size bias correction to TCR pairs. In a later analysis, false discovery rates were estimated by permuting HLA or CMV assignments 20 times. A later analysis grouped co-occurring TCRs with DBSCAN, adding TCRdist sequence similarity when clustering within HLA-allele-positive subsets. Repertoires with fewer than 30,000 or more than 120,000 public chains, plus five repertoires with anomalous nucleotide sharing, were excluded from co-occurrence clustering. TCRdb mirrors the immuneACCESS table, restricted to in-frame sequences. Some clones are absent from its copies; in checked studies, under half trace to an unresolved V gene, and the reason for the others is unknown. V, J and clone size were drawn from that table, and D and trimming were deduced from the DNA. This sample comprises around 140,000 clones, roughly 79% of them detected only once. The top ten constitute more than 9.5% of the sample.

Results and caveats for the whole study, not just this receptor: HLA typing was unavailable for some donors at each locus, so association tests used only the typed subset. The study listed 170 or so TCR beta chains as associated with cytomegalovirus. A further reported finding was that TCR beta sequences accurately predicted the HLA-A and HLA-B alleles for most subjects in the first cohort. A later analysis associated 17,000 or so TCR beta sequences with specific HLA alleles at a false discovery rate of 0.05. Because counts were too low, seventeen rarely observed V segments, including chromosome 9 orphons, were excluded from the earlier analysis of roughly 580 of the donors. The 87-base-pair reads could not distinguish some IMGT-functional V segments, including TRBV6-2 and TRBV6-3, so those segments were excluded. The classifier was reported to diagnose cytomegalovirus status with high specificity and sensitivity in both the original and validation cohorts. When HLA alleles, especially DR and DQ, strongly co-occurred, attributing TCR associations to individual alleles was difficult. In this cohort, only TCR beta chains were sequenced, and detectable features were limited by the absence of alpha or paired-chain data. A later analysis found that HLA-associated TCR beta chains were more clonally expanded and had lower generation probabilities than equally common non-associated chains. In vitro tests confirmed that a few of the cytomegalovirus-associated TCR beta chains recognize cytomegalovirus antigens. An association between a missense DCLRE1C variant and V-gene and J-gene trimming of TCR beta chains was found in a later genetic analysis and replicated in an independent cohort. It was suggested by the authors that the approach could potentially be generalized to other disease states and immunological phenotypes. Most CMV-associated TCR beta chains appeared to be HLA-restricted in a later analysis, and the HLA associations seemed to be driven largely by CMV exposure. The presence/absence analyses assumed that sequencing depth was roughly uniform across donors, and that assumption may not be true. Linkage disequilibrium might explain the correlated functional status among segregating V segments, but an unknown experimental factor could not be ruled out. In an earlier analysis of approximately 590 of the donors, most TCR beta V segments appeared in productive rearrangements about 87% or about 30% of the time, broadly matching IMGT annotations. A cluster of highly shared sequence variants was judged likely to be a technical artifact of the sequencing pipeline. In a later genetic analysis, fewer N-insertions in productive TCRs were reported among donors in an Asian-associated ancestry cluster than the roughly 710-donor mean. In a later analysis, the rate of TCR association differed among HLA loci, with DRB1 alleles having the most associated TCRs and HLA-C alleles having the fewest. A later analysis reported that several top co-occurrence clusters appeared linked to parvovirus B19, influenza, CMV and Epstein-Barr virus. The only immune exposure information available for the cohort was CMV serostatus. Most TCR sequences were observed very rarely across donors, whereas some public TCRs were present in many individuals.

Clipping removes 5 bases from V and 4 bases from J, with 6 as the unmatched junction base count. Counted from cysteine to phenylalanine, this CDR3 has 14 amino acids. The DNA shown is the 42-base CDR3, in frame from base 1. The germline V gene (reference sequence) specifies SEHNR as CDR1 and FQNEAQ as CDR2. This clonotype originated in a woman in her sixties or seventies in good health and CMV-seropositive. Here the chain combines TRBV7-9 and TRBJ2-7, with 9 middle bases fitting TRBD1. Input material: PBMCs. The encoded CDR3 is CASSPDRGSYEQYF. The nucleotide sequence reads as follows: TGTGCCAGCAGCCCGGACAGGGGTAGTTACGAGCAGTACTTC.